Listed below are T cell receptor beta chains from one sample, sequenced in a study of blood T cell repertoires in COVID-19. Profiled with immunoSEQ multiplex PCR; TCRdb holds only in-frame clones, not every one. Of about 220,000 clones in the sample, approximately 90% were seen once. Sequencing was done on a sample of PBMCs or T cells enriched from blood (not recorded which). The source of these receptors is a woman aged 30 to 39 who had recovered from COVID-19. Both conserved end residues are part of each CDR3. A D gene is named only where the DNA matches it firmly. Rows give clone size only sometimes, using once, few, many, or a class for an expanded clone.

j_call: TRBJ2-5
cdr3_length: 16
d_call: TRBD2
clone_size: .
v_call: TRBV11-3
cdr3_aa: CASSERTSGGLETQYF
cdr3_nt: TGTGCCAGCAGCGAAAGGACTAGCGGGGGTCTTGAGACCCAGTACTTC

j_call: TRBJ1-1
cdr3_length: 13
d_call: .
clone_size: .
v_call: TRBV27
cdr3_aa: CASSFGGNTEAFF
cdr3_nt: TGTGCCAGCAGTTTTGGAGGGAACACTGAAGCTTTCTTT

j_call: TRBJ2-2
cdr3_length: 17
d_call: TRBD2
clone_size: many
v_call: TRBV4-2
cdr3_aa: CASSHVRTSGGAGELFF
cdr3_nt: TGTGCCAGCAGCCACGTTCGGACTAGCGGGGGGGCCGGGGAGCTGTTTTTT

j_call: TRBJ2-3
cdr3_length: 15
d_call: .
clone_size: .
v_call: TRBV5-1
cdr3_aa: CASSLDSPTTDTQYF
cdr3_nt: TGCGCCAGCAGCCTTGACAGCCCCACCACAGATACGCAGTATTTT

j_call: TRBJ2-3
cdr3_length: 15
d_call: TRBD2
clone_size: .
v_call: TRBV13
cdr3_aa: CASSQSGGGTDTQYF
cdr3_nt: TGTGCCAGCAGCCAAAGCGGGGGGGGCACAGATACGCAGTATTTT

j_call: TRBJ1-4
cdr3_length: 18
d_call: TRBD1
clone_size: .
v_call: TRBV7-8
cdr3_aa: CASSLVGTGAGGGEKLFF
cdr3_nt: TGTGCCAGCAGCTTAGTCGGGACAGGGGCGGGTGGCGGTGAAAAACTGTTTTTT

j_call: TRBJ1-1
cdr3_length: 16
d_call: TRBD1
clone_size: .
v_call: TRBV6-2/TRBV6-3
cdr3_aa: CASRPLLTGGNTEAFF
cdr3_nt: TGTGCCAGCAGGCCTCTTTTGACAGGGGGGAACACTGAAGCTTTCTTT

j_call: TRBJ1-2
cdr3_length: 13
d_call: TRBD1
clone_size: .
v_call: TRBV7-9
cdr3_aa: CASSLDRAYGYTF
cdr3_nt: TGTGCCAGCAGCTTGGACAGGGCATATGGCTACACCTTC

j_call: TRBJ2-1
cdr3_length: 17
d_call: TRBD2
clone_size: .
v_call: TRBV7-6
cdr3_aa: CASSVKGLAGTYNEQFF
cdr3_nt: TGTGCCAGCAGCGTCAAGGGACTAGCGGGGACCTACAATGAGCAGTTCTTC

j_call: TRBJ1-2
cdr3_length: 14
d_call: .
clone_size: once
v_call: TRBV2
cdr3_aa: CASSEYRGRSGYTF
cdr3_nt: TGTGCCAGCAGTGAATACCGGGGTCGCTCTGGCTACACCTTC

j_call: TRBJ2-5
cdr3_length: 16
d_call: TRBD2
clone_size: once
v_call: TRBV3-1/TRBV3-2
cdr3_aa: CASSHETSGAQETQYF
cdr3_nt: TGTGCCAGCAGCCACGAAACTAGCGGGGCTCAAGAGACCCAGTACTTC

j_call: TRBJ2-2
cdr3_length: 13
d_call: .
clone_size: .
v_call: TRBV7-2
cdr3_aa: CASSLRTDGELFF
cdr3_nt: TGTGCCAGCAGCTTAAGGACAGACGGGGAGCTGTTTTTT

j_call: TRBJ1-2
cdr3_length: 15
d_call: .
clone_size: .
v_call: TRBV7-2
cdr3_aa: CASSPERRAGYGYTF
cdr3_nt: TGTGCCAGCAGCCCAGAGCGGAGGGCCGGCTATGGCTACACCTTC

j_call: TRBJ2-3
cdr3_length: 14
d_call: TRBD2
clone_size: .
v_call: TRBV6-5
cdr3_aa: CASMTSGFPDTQYF
cdr3_nt: TGTGCCAGCATGACTAGCGGGTTCCCCGATACGCAGTATTTT

j_call: TRBJ2-5
cdr3_length: 15
d_call: .
clone_size: .
v_call: TRBV9
cdr3_aa: CASSLLGGAQETQYF
cdr3_nt: TGTGCCAGCAGCCTCCTAGGCGGGGCCCAAGAGACCCAGTACTTC

j_call: TRBJ2-7
cdr3_length: 16
d_call: TRBD2
clone_size: .
v_call: TRBV6-5
cdr3_aa: CASSYSLAGGLYEQYF
cdr3_nt: TGTGCCAGCAGTTACTCGTTAGCGGGGGGTCTATACGAGCAGTACTTC

j_call: TRBJ1-2
cdr3_length: 13
d_call: .
clone_size: few
v_call: TRBV11-2
cdr3_aa: CASSFPGEYGYTF
cdr3_nt: TGTGCCAGCAGCTTTCCAGGGGAGTATGGCTACACCTTC

j_call: TRBJ1-2
cdr3_length: 11
d_call: .
clone_size: .
v_call: TRBV6-5
cdr3_aa: CASIGSGGYTF
cdr3_nt: TGTGCCAGCATTGGCAGCGGAGGTTACACCTTC

j_call: TRBJ1-1
cdr3_length: 18
d_call: .
clone_size: .
v_call: TRBV21-1
cdr3_aa: CASSKQRDRGSMNTEAFF
cdr3_nt: TGTGCCAGCAGCAAACAACGGGACAGGGGGTCAATGAACACTGAAGCTTTCTTT

j_call: TRBJ2-3
cdr3_length: 14
d_call: .
clone_size: .
v_call: TRBV9
cdr3_aa: CASSVNRGTDTQYF
cdr3_nt: TGTGCCAGCAGCGTAAACAGGGGCACAGATACGCAGTATTTT

j_call: TRBJ2-2
cdr3_length: 14
d_call: .
clone_size: .
v_call: TRBV4-3
cdr3_aa: CASSQGAFGGELFF
cdr3_nt: TGCGCCAGCAGCCAAGGTGCATTCGGCGGGGAGCTGTTTTTT

j_call: TRBJ2-5
cdr3_length: 15
d_call: .
clone_size: .
v_call: TRBV14
cdr3_aa: CASSQDWAHQETQYF
cdr3_nt: TGTGCCAGCAGCCAAGATTGGGCACACCAAGAGACCCAGTACTTC

j_call: TRBJ2-3
cdr3_length: 12
d_call: .
clone_size: .
v_call: TRBV11-2
cdr3_aa: CASSPPGGTQYF
cdr3_nt: TGTGCCAGCAGCCCACCCGGCGGTACGCAGTATTTT

j_call: TRBJ2-7
cdr3_length: 17
d_call: .
clone_size: .
v_call: TRBV4-3
cdr3_aa: CASSQERPRGSSYEQYF
cdr3_nt: TGCGCCAGCAGCCAAGAACGACCGCGAGGCAGCTCCTACGAGCAGTACTTC

j_call: TRBJ2-3
cdr3_length: 13
d_call: .
clone_size: once
v_call: TRBV4-3
cdr3_aa: CASSLSRAGTQYF
cdr3_nt: TGCGCCAGCAGCCTCAGCCGTGCGGGTACGCAGTATTTT

j_call: TRBJ1-5
cdr3_length: 16
d_call: TRBD1
clone_size: .
v_call: TRBV3-1/TRBV3-2
cdr3_aa: CASSHADRGGNQPQHF
cdr3_nt: TGTGCCAGCAGCCACGCGGACAGGGGTGGCAATCAGCCCCAGCATTTT

j_call: TRBJ2-3
cdr3_length: 14
d_call: TRBD1
clone_size: .
v_call: TRBV7-2
cdr3_aa: CASSLDRGQATQYF
cdr3_nt: TGTGCCAGCAGCTTAGACAGGGGGCAAGCTACGCAGTATTTT

j_call: TRBJ2-3
cdr3_length: 18
d_call: TRBD2
clone_size: .
v_call: TRBV7-3
cdr3_aa: CASSLGPLAGEVADTQYF
cdr3_nt: TGTGCCAGCAGCTTAGGCCCACTGGCGGGGGAAGTCGCAGATACGCAGTATTTT

j_call: TRBJ1-4
cdr3_length: 16
d_call: .
clone_size: .
v_call: TRBV4-3
cdr3_aa: CASSQGVTLANEKLFF
cdr3_nt: TGCGCCAGCAGCCAAGGAGTCACTTTAGCTAATGAAAAACTGTTTTTT

j_call: TRBJ2-2
cdr3_length: 16
d_call: .
clone_size: .
v_call: TRBV5-5
cdr3_aa: CASIPGGLPNTGELFF
cdr3_nt: TGTGCCAGCATCCCGGGTGGCCTACCGAACACCGGGGAGCTGTTTTTT

j_call: TRBJ1-1
cdr3_length: 13
d_call: .
clone_size: .
v_call: TRBV11-3
cdr3_aa: CASSFMRNTEAFF
cdr3_nt: TGTGCCAGCAGCTTCATGCGCAACACTGAAGCTTTCTTT

j_call: TRBJ1-2
cdr3_length: 14
d_call: TRBD1
clone_size: .
v_call: TRBV3-1/TRBV3-2
cdr3_aa: CASRDRGENYGYTF
cdr3_nt: TGTGCCAGCAGGGACAGGGGAGAAAACTATGGCTACACCTTC

j_call: TRBJ2-7
cdr3_length: 14
d_call: TRBD2
clone_size: .
v_call: TRBV10-3
cdr3_aa: CAISYTSGGYEQYF
cdr3_nt: TGTGCCATCAGTTATACTAGCGGGGGCTACGAGCAGTACTTC

j_call: TRBJ1-4
cdr3_length: 15
d_call: .
clone_size: .
v_call: TRBV5-1
cdr3_aa: CASRQQGLEIEKLFF
cdr3_nt: TGCGCCAGCAGACAGCAGGGCCTCGAGATAGAAAAACTGTTTTTT

j_call: TRBJ2-5
cdr3_length: 17
d_call: TRBD1
clone_size: once
v_call: TRBV7-9
cdr3_aa: CASRTSMDRDRQETQYF
cdr3_nt: TGTGCCAGCAGGACAAGCATGGACAGGGATAGGCAAGAGACCCAGTACTTC

j_call: TRBJ1-5
cdr3_length: 14
d_call: .
clone_size: .
v_call: TRBV5-6
cdr3_aa: CASSLGEVGQPQHF
cdr3_nt: TGTGCCAGCAGCTTGGGGGAGGTGGGTCAGCCCCAGCATTTT

j_call: TRBJ2-2
cdr3_length: 15
d_call: .
clone_size: .
v_call: TRBV16
cdr3_aa: CASSQSGGNTGELFF
cdr3_nt: TGTGCCAGCAGCCAATCAGGGGGGAACACCGGGGAGCTGTTTTTT

j_call: TRBJ2-7
cdr3_length: 14
d_call: .
clone_size: .
v_call: TRBV5-6
cdr3_aa: CASSLSLIVGEQYF
cdr3_nt: TGTGCCAGCAGCTTGAGTCTAATCGTCGGCGAGCAGTACTTC

j_call: TRBJ2-5
cdr3_length: 15
d_call: TRBD1
clone_size: .
v_call: TRBV7-6
cdr3_aa: CASSLGTGRQETQYF
cdr3_nt: TGTGCCAGCAGCTTAGGGACAGGGAGGCAAGAGACCCAGTACTTC

j_call: TRBJ2-3
cdr3_length: 14
d_call: .
clone_size: .
v_call: TRBV15
cdr3_aa: CATSLTGSTDTQYF
cdr3_nt: TGTGCCACCAGCCTGACAGGAAGCACAGATACGCAGTATTTT